Listed below are T cell receptor beta chains from one sample, sequenced in a study of siplizumab effects on memory and regulatory T cells. TCRdb keeps only in-frame clones here, not all; method: immunoSEQ multiplex PCR. The table includes about 120,000 clones, around 94% detected once. Sequenced material: non-Treg CD4+ T cells sorted from blood. The receptors derive from a human donor in good health. CDR3s include the opening cysteine and the closing phenylalanine or tryptophan. A D gene is named only where the DNA matches it firmly. Clone size is given for some rows only: seen once, a few or many times, or a class if the clone is expanded.

-,TRBJ1-1,TRBD1,TRBV5-1,CASSLDGQGGTEAFF,TGCGCCAGCAGCTTGGACGGACAGGGGGGCACTGAAGCTTTCTTT
-,TRBJ2-7,TRBD1,TRBV2,CASTTDRGPYEQYF,TGTGCCAGCACCACGGACAGGGGCCCCTACGAGCAGTACTTC
-,TRBJ2-5,-,TRBV5-1,CASSLAPRGLYQETQYF,TGCGCCAGCAGCTTGGCCCCCCGAGGCTTGTACCAAGAGACCCAGTACTTC
few,TRBJ2-3,-,TRBV6-1,CASRLTPGPTDTQYF,TGTGCCAGCAGGCTAACGCCGGGACCAACAGATACGCAGTATTTT
-,TRBJ2-1,TRBD1,TRBV4-1,CASSPGTGVHNEQFF,TGCGCCAGCAGCCCCGGGACAGGGGTTCACAATGAGCAGTTCTTC
-,TRBJ1-2,-,TRBV5-6,CASSVGQHYGYTF,TGTGCCAGCAGCGTGGGACAACATTATGGCTACACCTTC
-,TRBJ2-3,TRBD2,TRBV29-1,CSVGMLAVSTNTQYF,TGCAGCGTTGGAATGCTAGCGGTTTCTACTAATACGCAGTATTTT
-,TRBJ2-3,TRBD2,TRBV7-6,CASSPIAGGPEDTQYF,TGTGCCAGCAGCCCCATAGCGGGAGGGCCCGAAGATACGCAGTATTTT
once,TRBJ2-3,TRBD2,TRBV6-1,CASSEKAGGTLSTDTQYF,TGTGCCAGCAGTGAAAAAGCGGGGGGGACCCTTAGCACAGATACGCAGTATTTT
-,TRBJ2-5,TRBD2,TRBV7-3,CASSLFPAGGRGETQYF,TGTGCCAGCAGCTTATTTCCAGCGGGAGGCCGGGGAGAGACCCAGTACTTC
-,TRBJ1-5,TRBD1,TRBV6-5,CASMPGGLGQPQHF,TGTGCCAGCATGCCAGGGGGCTTGGGTCAGCCCCAGCATTTT
-,TRBJ2-5,-,TRBV11-3,CASSLEGRGETQYF,TGTGCCAGCAGCTTAGAGGGGAGAGGAGAGACCCAGTACTTC
-,TRBJ1-5,TRBD1,TRBV2,CASDPGQGANRNQPQHF,TGTGCCAGTGACCCGGGACAGGGGGCGAATCGCAATCAGCCCCAGCATTTT
-,TRBJ2-1,TRBD2,TRBV5-6,CASSPGTSGWNEQFF,TGTGCCAGCAGCCCCGGGACTAGCGGGTGGAATGAGCAGTTCTTC
-,TRBJ1-4,-,TRBV18,CASSPRYATNEKLFF,TGTGCCAGCTCACCACGGTACGCAACTAATGAAAAACTGTTTTTT
-,TRBJ2-7,TRBD1,TRBV6-1,CASSPRQGSYEQYF,TGTGCCAGCAGTCCCCGACAGGGCTCCTACGAGCAGTACTTC
-,TRBJ1-2,TRBD1,TRBV4-1,CASSPLPTGTYGYTF,TGCGCCAGCAGCCCCCTTCCGACAGGGACATATGGCTACACCTTC
-,TRBJ2-3,TRBD2,TRBV25-1,CASSEYRLAGSTDTQYF,TGTGCCAGCAGTGAATATCGGCTAGCGGGCAGCACAGATACGCAGTATTTT
-,TRBJ2-3,-,TRBV7-9,CASYRSGFRTDTQYF,TGTGCCAGCTACCGGAGCGGGTTCCGCACAGATACGCAGTATTTT
once,TRBJ2-3,TRBD2,TRBV6-1,CASSEVVVAGSTDTQYF,TGTGCCAGCAGTGAAGTCGTGGTAGCGGGAAGCACAGATACGCAGTATTTT
-,TRBJ2-5,-,TRBV5-1,CASREQQETQYF,TGCGCCAGCAGAGAGCAGCAAGAGACCCAGTACTTC
-,TRBJ2-7,-,TRBV5-1,CASSPGAEQYF,TGCGCCAGCAGCCCAGGGGCCGAGCAGTACTTC
-,TRBJ1-2,-,TRBV5-6,CASSLDSYYGYTF,TGTGCCAGCAGCTTGGACTCGTACTATGGCTACACCTTC
-,TRBJ2-7,TRBD2,TRBV5-1,CASSLLAGAYEQYF,TGCGCCAGCAGTTTACTAGCGGGGGCCTACGAGCAGTACTTC
-,TRBJ2-7,-,TRBV5-1,CASSLTSPSSQEQYF,TGCGCCAGCAGCTTGACATCACCTTCCTCCCAAGAGCAGTACTTC
-,TRBJ1-4,TRBD1,TRBV11-2,CASSARQGAREKLFF,TGTGCCAGCAGCGCACGACAGGGGGCGAGGGAAAAACTGTTTTTT
once,TRBJ2-5,-,TRBV21-1,CASSNLKGPKPPYQETQYF,TGTGCCAGCAGCAATTTGAAGGGACCGAAGCCGCCGTACCAAGAGACCCAGTACTTC
-,TRBJ2-3,-,TRBV5-1,CASSLGSGGSRTSTDTQYF,TGCGCCAGCAGCTTGGGTTCAGGGGGGAGCCGGACTAGCACAGATACGCAGTATTTT
few,TRBJ1-6,-,TRBV19,CASSNGQKSSYNSPLHF,TGTGCCAGTAGCAACGGACAAAAGAGCTCCTATAATTCACCCCTCCACTTT
-,TRBJ2-7,-,TRBV5-6,CASSLLQAGLFYEQYF,TGTGCCAGCAGCTTGCTTCAGGCCGGGCTCTTCTACGAGCAGTACTTC